These 26 T cell receptor beta chains came from one sample sequenced in a study of regulatory dendritic cells for organ transplantation. The protocol was immunoSEQ multiplex PCR, while the TCRdb copy is restricted to in-frame clones and leaves out a portion. Among about 30,000 clones listed, 70% to 90% were seen once. Source material: naive CD4+ T cells from blood. Subset of the sample: CD45RA+ naive T cells. These receptors were obtained from a human donor in good health.

The chain uses TRBV4-2 and TRBJ2-3; 11 nucleotides line up with TRBD2. Germline-derived CDR1 and CDR2 are LGHNA and YNFKEQ. J was trimmed by 4 bases and V by 0 bases; bases with no gene match: 3. This CDR3 is built from 16 residues. The CDR3, as DNA: TGTGCCAGCAGCCAAGAGGAACTAGCGGGAGCAGATACGCAGTATTTT. Translated, it gives CASSQEELAGADTQYF.

J is TRBJ2-1 and V is TRBV30; TRBD2 aligns across 11 bases. V was clipped by 4 bases and J by 9 bases; unmatched bases: 8. CDR3 length: 14 amino acids. From germline, CDR1 is GTSNPN and CDR2 SVGIG (reference sequence). CDR3: CAWINSGGAAEQFF. The CDR3 bases are TGTGCCTGGATAAATAGCGGGGGGGCTGCTGAGCAGTTCTTC.

The V gene is TRBV4-1, the J gene TRBJ1-2, with TRBD1 matching 8 bases. CDR1 is MGHRA and CDR2 is YSYEKL in the germline V gene. The CDR3 is 15 amino acids. Losses at the gene ends were 3 bases for V and 8 bases for J; bases not matched to a gene: 11. The CDR3 region is CASSQVDRGLEGYTF. Here the CDR3 DNA reads TGCGCCAGCAGCCAGGTCGACAGGGGTTTAGAGGGCTACACCTTC.

This clone occurred once. V gene TRBV10-2 combines with J gene TRBJ2-6; 10 nucleotides match TRBD1. The CDR3 spans 15 residues. Germline V gene data show CDR1 as WSHSY and CDR2 as SAAADI. The trim removed 8 bases at V and 0 bases at J, leaving 1 base unmatched. CDR3 amino acids: CASWTGGSGANVLTF. The DNA of the CDR3 is TGCGCCAGCTGGACAGGGGGCTCTGGGGCCAACGTCCTGACTTTC.

The J gene is TRBJ1-1, the V gene TRBV6-5; D may be TRBD1 (5 bases). This CDR3 is 14 amino acids long. V was pared by 4 bases and J by 1 base, with 10 bases between. Germline lookup yields CDR1 MNHEY and CDR2 SVGAGI. In DNA form, the CDR3 reads TGTGCCAGCAGTTCCCGGGGGGGGAACACTGAAGCTTTCTTT. Translation gives CASSSRGGNTEAFF.

This chain joins TRBV6-6 and TRBJ2-7; 8 bases are shared with TRBD1. The CDR3 extends over 13 amino acids. The trim removed 8 bases at V and 3 bases at J, leaving 6 bases unmatched. Germline-derived CDR1 and CDR2 are MNHNY and SVGAGI (reference sequence). CDR3 region: CASSRGQDYEQYF. Here the CDR3 DNA reads TGTGCCAGCTCCCGGGGACAGGACTACGAGCAGTACTTC.

V and J are TRBV4-3 and TRBJ2-7; 7 bases match TRBD2. V was clipped by 4 bases and J by 1 base; unmatched bases: 7. Germline V gene sequence: CDR1 LGHNA, CDR2 YSLEER. The CDR3 extends over 15 amino acids. The CDR3 spells CASSLTVGGSYEQYF. In nucleotides, the CDR3 is TGCGCCAGCAGCCTCACAGTGGGGGGGTCCTACGAGCAGTACTTC.

J is TRBJ2-3 and V is TRBV10-1, with 9 bases fitting TRBD2. CDR3 size: 16 residues. With V trimmed by 3 bases and J by 6 bases, 10 bases remained unmatched. Germline V lookup: CDR1 WNHNN, CDR2 SYGVQD (reference sequence). The CDR3 bases are TGCGCCAGCAGTGACCTTAGCGGGAGCGGAGCCGATACGCAGTATTTT. It yields the protein CASSDLSGSGADTQYF.

The chain couples TRBV28 to TRBJ2-7; D is uncertain. The CDR3 has 15 residues. Germline V gene data show CDR1 as MDHEN and CDR2 as SYDVKM. The V end lost 4 bases, the J end lost 2 bases, and 15 bases lay between the germline ends. Here the CDR3 DNA reads TGTGCCAGCAGTTCCCCCGGTCTTCTCCCCTACGAGCAGTACTTC. Protein sequence: CASSSPGLLPYEQYF.

This sequence joins TRBV28 and TRBJ2-1; 10 positions match TRBD2. CDR3 length: 18 amino acids. After removal of 8 bases from V and 1 base from J, the junction contained 14 bases not matched to a gene. Per the germline V gene, CDR1 is MDHEN and CDR2 is SYDVKM. CDR3 amino acids: CASESLKAGGTSYNEQFF. The CDR3 nucleotides are TGTGCCAGCGAATCCTTAAAAGCGGGAGGGACATCCTACAATGAGCAGTTCTTC.

CDR3 loop: CASIKTGTSGGIFEQFF. The CDR3 DNA follows: TGTGCCAGCATTAAAACGGGGACTAGCGGGGGGATCTTTGAGCAGTTCTTC. The rearrangement joins TRBV11-2 to TRBJ2-1; 15 bases agree with TRBD2. The J segment lost 9 bases and the V segment lost 7 bases, leaving 13 bases of the junction unmatched. Germline-derived CDR1 and CDR2 are SGHAT and FQNNGV. The CDR3 contains 17 residues. The whole variable domain, remainder taken from reference TRBV11-2 and TRBJ2-1, is EAGVAQSPRYKIIEKRQSVAFWCNPISGHATLYWYQQILGQGPKLLIQFQNNGVVDDSQLPKDRFSAERLKGVDSTLKIQPAKLEDSAVYLCASIKTGTSGGIFEQFFGPGTRLTVL.

V is TRBV7-2 and J is TRBJ1-1; no clear D gene. V gave up 3 bases and J gave up 4 bases, with 15 bases separating them. This CDR3 region has 15 residues. Germline V gene sequence: CDR1 SGHTA, CDR2 FQGNSA. The CDR3 spells CASSFYGPLVTEAFF. DNA of the CDR3: TGTGCCAGCAGCTTTTATGGCCCCCTAGTCACTGAAGCTTTCTTT. The full variable domain, with the rest looked up from reference TRBV7-2 and TRBJ1-1, is GAGVSQSPSNKVTEKGKDVELRCDPISGHTALYWYRQSLGQGLEFLIYFQGNSAPDKSGLPSDRFSAERTGGSVSTLTIQRTQQEDSAVYLCASSFYGPLVTEAFFGQGTRLTVV.

V usage is TRBV5-4 and J usage is TRBJ1-2; 8 nucleotides agree with TRBD1. The CDR3 has 13 residues. J lost 5 bases, V lost 3 bases, and 3 bases had no gene match. Per germline, CDR1 SGHNT and CDR2 YYREEE (reference sequence). CDR3 amino acids: CASSSDREYGYTF. The CDR3 coding sequence is TGTGCCAGCAGCTCGGACAGGGAATATGGCTACACCTTC. The entire variable domain, with the rest obtained from reference TRBV5-4 and TRBJ1-2, is as follows: ETGVTQSPTHLIKTRGQQVTLRCSSQSGHNTVSWYQQALGQGPQFIFQYYREEENGRGNFPPRFSGLQFPNYSSELNVNALELDDSALYLCASSSDREYGYTFGSGTRLTVV.

The CDR3 loop is CASRDRGFYGYTF. The DNA for the CDR3 is TGTGCCAGCCGGGACAGGGGGTTTTATGGCTACACCTTC. The chain joins TRBV19 to TRBJ1-2, with 11 positions matching TRBD1. Trimming removed 9 bases from V and 5 bases from J; junction bases left unmatched: 5. The CDR3 loop spans 13 amino acids. CDR1 and CDR2 from the germline V gene are LNHDA and SQIVND (reference sequence).

The chain is built from TRBV4-3 and TRBJ2-2; no firm D call. This CDR3 comprises 15 residues. The germline V gene has CDR1 LGHNA and CDR2 YSLEER. V was shortened by 1 base and J by 6 bases, with 12 bases between the two germline ends. The CDR3 sequence is CASSQGWGLPGELFF. The CDR3 DNA follows: TGCGCCAGCAGCCAAGGGTGGGGTCTCCCCGGGGAGCTGTTTTTT.

The genes are TRBV18 and TRBJ2-7, with 11 bases aligning to TRBD2. V trimming: 0 bases; J trimming: 3 bases; junction bases outside the gene matches: 7. There are 17 residues in the CDR3. The V gene's germline CDR1 is KGHSH and CDR2 LQKENI. The CDR3 nucleotides are TGTGCCAGCTCACCACCGACGCTAGCGGGGGGTTTCTACGAGCAGTACTTC. It encodes CASSPPTLAGGFYEQYF.

The V gene is TRBV4-1, the J gene TRBJ1-1; D not certain. The CDR3 loop spans 16 amino acids. V lost 1 base, J lost 5 bases, and 17 bases lay in between. Germline lookup yields CDR1 MGHRA and CDR2 YSYEKL. As DNA, the CDR3 is TGCGCCAGCAGCCAAGGCGGAGGGTTGAGGGTGACTGAAGCTTTCTTT. This sequence encodes CASSQGGGLRVTEAFF.

This clone was recorded only once. The rearrangement uses TRBV10-2 and TRBJ1-4, with D possibly matching TRBD1 (5 bases). V lost 5 bases and J lost 0, with 10 bases in between. Germline assignment: CDR1 WSHSY and CDR2 SAAADI. The CDR3 contains 15 residues. The CDR3 DNA is TGCGCCAGCAGTACCCAACAGGCAACTAATGAAAAACTGTTTTTT. Protein product: CASSTQQATNEKLFF.

This clone was seen a single time. The rearrangement joins TRBV7-2 to TRBJ2-5; the match to TRBD2 covers 8 bases. The germline V gene has CDR1 SGHTA and CDR2 FQGNSA. V was clipped by 5 bases and J by 5 bases; unmatched bases: 13. The CDR3 is made up of 16 amino acids. CDR3 DNA: TGTGCCAGCAGCCATCAGACTCGGGGGGGCCGGGAGACCCAGTACTTC. It encodes CASSHQTRGGRETQYF.

The chain combines TRBV11-2 with TRBJ2-7, with a tentative D call TRBD2 (5 bases). Deletions cut 5 bases from V and 1 base from J, with 9 bases between. The CDR3 covers 13 residues. The germline CDR1 and CDR2 sequences are SGHAT and FQNNGV. CDR3 region: CASSRTLSYEQYF. CDR3 sequence (DNA): TGTGCCAGCAGCCGGACTCTATCCTACGAGCAGTACTTC. The full variable domain, with the rest looked up from reference TRBV11-2 and TRBJ2-7, is EAGVAQSPRYKIIEKRQSVAFWCNPISGHATLYWYQQILGQGPKLLIQFQNNGVVDDSQLPKDRFSAERLKGVDSTLKIQPAKLEDSAVYLCASSRTLSYEQYFGPGTRLTVT.

The chain couples TRBV7-9 to TRBJ2-1; no definite D call. Germline CDR1 SEHNR, CDR2 FQNEAQ (reference sequence). The CDR3 is 14 residues long. V gave up 5 bases and J gave up 4 bases, with 12 bases separating them. The CDR3: CASSHNNGYNEQFF. The CDR3 region has the DNA TGTGCCAGCAGCCACAATAACGGTTACAATGAGCAGTTCTTC. Full variable domain (rest looked up from reference TRBV7-9 and TRBJ2-1): DTGVSQNPRHKITKRGQNVTFRCDPISEHNRLYWYRQTLGQGPEFLTYFQNEAQLEKSRLLSDRFSAERPKGSFSTLEIQRTEQGDSAMYLCASSHNNGYNEQFFGPGTRLTVL.

The rearrangement joins TRBV7-2 to TRBJ1-1, with TRBD1 matching over 7 bases. The ends lost 2 bases at V and 5 bases at J; junction bases unmatched: 5. CDR1 SGHTA and CDR2 FQGNSA come from the germline V gene. CDR3 length equals 14 residues. The CDR3 sequence: CASSLRQGGTEAFF. In nucleotides, the CDR3 is TGTGCCAGCAGCTTAAGACAGGGAGGGACTGAAGCTTTCTTT.

The chain is built from TRBV7-2 and TRBJ2-5, with 9 positions matching TRBD1. The CDR3 is 15 residues long. V gave up 5 bases and J gave up 7 bases; unmatched junction bases: 11. Germline CDR1 reads SGHTA; CDR2 reads FQGNSA. This chain's CDR3 is CASSRSTGGLGTQYF. CDR3 DNA sequence: TGTGCCAGCAGCCGCTCAACAGGGGGCTTAGGGACCCAGTACTTC.

The chain employs TRBV30 and TRBJ1-2; TRBD1 aligns across 7 bases. CDR3 size: 13 residues. Per the germline V gene, CDR1 is GTSNPN and CDR2 is SVGIG (reference sequence). V was pared by 8 bases and J by 4 bases, with 10 bases of the junction left unmatched. CDR3 DNA: TGTGCCGGAACAGGGGACTCCTTCTATGGCTACACCTTC. Encoded protein: CAGTGDSFYGYTF.

The sample holds one count of this clone. The chain recombines TRBV11-1 with TRBJ2-5, with no clear D. The ends were cut back, 3 bases at V and 5 bases at J, with 13 bases in the middle. CDR3 length equals 14 residues. Germline V gives CDR1 SGHAT, CDR2 FQDESV (reference sequence). CDR3 in DNA: TGTGCCAGCAGCTTCAGGCAACTGAGGGAGACCCAGTACTTC. Its protein product is CASSFRQLRETQYF.

V and J are TRBV19 and TRBJ1-2, with D unclear. V gave up 8 bases and J gave up 2 bases, with 18 bases separating them. Germline V gives CDR1 LNHDA, CDR2 SQIVND (reference sequence). CDR3 length equals 15 residues. The CDR3 is CASVYTPGLNYGYTF. The DNA for the CDR3 is TGTGCCAGTGTATACACCCCGGGATTGAACTATGGCTACACCTTC.